This TCR beta chain is drawn from a study of T cells in Graves' hyperthyroidism and ophthalmopathy. This clonotype has more than one count but fewer than ten. Its antigen is as yet unknown. A lack of ophthalmopathy progression within 18 months defined stable Graves' hyperthyroidism. The PBMCs had their origin in roughly 9.8 ml of fresh peripheral blood. Study-wide findings and caveats: Blood also held most thyroid clonotypes expanded beyond 0.001.

TCR beta CDR3 region amplification was performed from RNA transcripts. First-round RT-PCR targeting the TCR CDR3 was performed with the HTBI primer set. TCRdb used MiXCR to reprocess the multiplex PCR reads, holding one entry per CDR3 protein. The sample has 380,000 or so distinct CDR3 sequences, about a fifth seen once. This TCR was sampled from a woman under 30 with Graves' hyperthyroidism. Material: blood.

This CDR3 is CASSLEGSGPYGYTF. The CDR3 DNA is TGCGCCAGCAGCTTGGAGGGTAGCGGCCCCTATGGCTACACCTTC. The V and J genes are TRBV5-1 and TRBJ1-2; D is uncertain. The CDR3 loop spans 15 amino acids. V was trimmed by 0 bases and J by 4 bases, leaving 13 bases between them. Germline loops: CDR1 SGHRS, CDR2 YFSETQ.